One sample yielded the 27 T cell receptor beta chains listed below, sequenced in a study of response to subunit inactivated influenza vaccine. TCRdb independently ran MiXCR on the RT-PCR reads; one entry per CDR3 protein. Of a few hundred thousand distinct CDR3 sequences in the sample, 22% were seen once. Sequencing used PBMCs from blood, obtained about 19 months after vaccination. These receptors originate from a man between 50 and 75 years old who received an inactivated influenza vaccine.

This clonotype was seen more than once but under ten times. V and J are TRBV7-2 and TRBJ2-1, with D perhaps TRBD2 (6 bases). Germline assignment: CDR1 SGHTA and CDR2 FQGNSA. The CDR3 extends over 13 amino acids. V lost 4 bases and J lost 7, with 11 bases in between. CDR3 in DNA: TGTGCCAGCAGCTCTGGAGGGAGGAATGAGCAGTTCTTC. Its protein product is CASSSGGRNEQFF.

The gene calls are TRBV20-1 and TRBJ2-7; 10 bases align to TRBD1. Trimming at V came to 6 bases and at J to 6 bases, leaving 11 bases not matched to a gene. The germline V gene encodes CDR1 DFQATT and CDR2 SNEGSKA (reference sequence). The CDR3 has 14 residues. This chain's CDR3 is CSAILGTGVSEQYF. Here the CDR3 DNA reads TGCAGTGCGATCCTAGGGACAGGGGTCTCCGAGCAGTACTTC.

There are many counts of this clonotype. The gene calls are TRBV4-2 and TRBJ1-1; maybe TRBD1 (5 bases). V was cut by 1 base and J by 8 bases, with 8 bases left in between. Per the germline V gene, CDR1 is LGHNA and CDR2 is YNFKEQ. The CDR3 sequence is 12 residues long. CDR3 sequence (DNA): TGTGCCAGCAGCCAAGGACGGGGGGAAGCTTTCTTT. This codes for CASSQGRGEAFF.

This clonotype was seen more than once but under ten times. V and J are TRBV3-1 and TRBJ1-2; no clear D gene. CDR3 length: 13 residues. Germline assignment: CDR1 LGHDT and CDR2 YNNKEL (reference sequence). Trimming stripped 0 bases from V and 8 bases from J, with 10 bases between. CDR3 amino acids: CASSQDFAAGYTF. For the CDR3, the DNA is TGTGCCAGCAGCCAAGATTTCGCGGCGGGCTACACCTTC.

This clonotype was detected ten times or more. The rearrangement joins TRBV6-1 to TRBJ1-2; D ambiguous. This CDR3 has 15 amino acids. Germline CDR1 is MNHNS and CDR2 is SASEGT. V was cut by 1 base and J by 0 bases, with 9 bases left in between. Here the CDR3 DNA reads TGTGCCAGCAGTGAAGGACGTAAGACTAACTATGGCTACACCTTC. Translation gives CASSEGRKTNYGYTF.

V gene TRBV4-1 combines with J gene TRBJ2-5; 7 bases map to TRBD2. Germline V gene sequence: CDR1 MGHRA, CDR2 YSYEKL. The junction had 9 bases not matched to a gene; V was cut back by 0 bases and J by 5 bases. This CDR3 region has 16 residues. CDR3 DNA: TGCGCCAGCAGCCAAGATATAGCGGGCCAGTTCGAGACCCAGTACTTC. Residues: CASSQDIAGQFETQYF.

This clonotype has only a few counts. The chain has TRBV4-3 and TRBJ1-6; tentatively, D is TRBD1 (6 bases). V dropped 0 bases and J dropped 0 bases, with 12 bases sitting between them. Germline V gene lookup returns CDR1 LGHNA and CDR2 YSLEER. CDR3 length: 18 residues. The CDR3 spells CASSQDRDNPSYNSPLHF. CDR3 coding DNA: TGCGCCAGCAGCCAAGATCGGGACAATCCCTCCTATAATTCACCCCTCCACTTT.

V usage is TRBV28 and J usage is TRBJ2-7, with 10 bases that match TRBD1. The trim removed 4 bases at V and 6 bases at J, leaving 6 bases unmatched. Germline V lookup: CDR1 MDHEN, CDR2 SYDVKM. The length of the CDR3 is 14 residues. The CDR3 sequence: CASSSWDRGGEQYF. The CDR3 DNA is TGTGCCAGCAGTTCCTGGGACAGGGGTGGCGAGCAGTACTTC. Looking up the rest from reference TRBV28 and TRBJ2-7 gives the full variable domain: DVKVTQSSRYLVKRTGEKVFLECVQDMDHENMFWYRQDPGLGLRLIYFSYDVKMKEKGDIPEGYSVSREKKERFSLILESASTNQTSMYLCASSSWDRGGEQYFGPGTRLTVT.

This clonotype has only a few counts. The chain combines TRBV11-1 with TRBJ1-2; D ambiguous. CDR1 and CDR2 from the germline V gene are SGHAT and FQDESV (reference sequence). There are 13 residues in the CDR3. V dropped 3 bases and J dropped 4 bases, with 9 bases sitting between them. CDR3 sequence reads: CASSLRSTYGYTF. The CDR3 nucleotides read TGTGCCAGCAGCTTGCGTTCTACCTATGGCTACACCTTC.

V is TRBV2 and J is TRBJ2-3; 12 nucleotides match TRBD2. The germline V gene encodes CDR1 SNHLY and CDR2 FYNNEI. Trimming removed 5 bases from V and 9 bases from J; junction bases left unmatched: 3. The CDR3 is made up of 13 amino acids. Here the CDR3 reads CASSFGLAGTQYF. The DNA for the CDR3 is TGTGCCAGCAGTTTCGGACTAGCGGGAACGCAGTATTTT. The variable domain in full, completed from reference TRBV2 and TRBJ2-3, reads EPEVTQTPSHQVTQMGQEVILRCVPISNHLYFYWYRQILGQKVEFLVSFYNNEISEKSEIFDDQFSVERPDGSNFTLKIRSTKLEDSAMYFCASSFGLAGTQYFGPGTRLTVL.

This clonotype was counted a few times. The V and J genes are TRBV4-2 and TRBJ1-2; 7 bases map to TRBD1. Germline loops: CDR1 LGHNA, CDR2 YNFKEQ. J was trimmed by 8 bases and V by 3 bases; bases with no gene match: 12. The CDR3 is made up of 15 amino acids. The CDR3 loop is CASSQSTTGSSGYTF. CDR3 coding DNA: TGTGCCAGCAGCCAGAGCACGACAGGGTCGTCGGGCTACACCTTC.

The sample holds a few counts of this clonotype. J is TRBJ2-1 and V is TRBV20-1; D is unclear. With 1 base removed from V and 12 bases from J, the gap between germline ends came to 19 bases. The germline V gene encodes CDR1 DFQATT and CDR2 SNEGSKA (reference sequence). This CDR3 comprises 14 residues. Written as DNA, the CDR3 is TGCAGTGCTAGAGGGGCGACCGGTGGTTTGGTGCAGTTCTTC. Amino acid sequence: CSARGATGGLVQFF.

This clonotype was detected many times. The V call is TRBV7-9, the J call TRBJ1-4, with D unresolved. The CDR3 has 14 amino acids. CDR1 is SEHNR, CDR2 FQNEAQ, per germline (reference sequence). Between the trimmed V and J ends, which lost 5 bases and 5 bases, there was a span of 12 bases. CDR3 DNA: TGTGCCAGCAGCCTTCATGGCGAGAATGAAAAACTGTTTTTT. Protein: CASSLHGENEKLFF.

The chain employs TRBV10-3 and TRBJ1-2; 7 nucleotides line up with TRBD1. From germline, CDR1 is ENHRY and CDR2 SYGVKD. This CDR3 has 14 residues. With 4 bases clipped from V and 7 bases from J, the junction kept 9 bases outside the gene matches. CDR3 nucleotides: TGTGCCATCAGTGCTCAACAGGGGACTGCTGGCTACACCTTC. Its translation: CAISAQQGTAGYTF.

This clonotype was found a few times. One end of the junction does not line up with germline, which may come from a read error. V gene TRBV6-1 combines with J gene TRBJ1-2, with TRBD1 as a possible D gene (5 bases). CDR3 size: 15 residues. CDR1 and CDR2 (germline): MNHNS, SASEGT. The chain's CDR3 is CASREDRRRTYGYTF. The CDR3 region has the DNA TGTGCCAGCAGAGAAGACAGAAGGCGGACCTATGGCTACACCTTC.

This clonotype occurred many times. The chain couples TRBV15 to TRBJ1-4, with D possibly TRBD1 on 6 matching bases. Trimming removed 0 bases from V and 7 bases from J, with 18 bases in between. Germline lookup yields CDR1 LNHNV and CDR2 YYDKDF (reference sequence). CDR3 length: 17 amino acids. The CDR3 protein is CATSRDPVGTPSEKLFF. The CDR3 coding sequence is TGTGCCACCAGCAGAGACCCGGTGGGGACACCGTCTGAAAAACTGTTTTTT.

V gene TRBV7-9 combines with J gene TRBJ1-2; 10 bases fit TRBD1. The CDR3 covers 16 residues. The germline CDR1 and CDR2 sequences are SEHNR and FQNEAQ (reference sequence). V dropped 1 base and J dropped 3; count of bases not matched to a gene: 5. The CDR3 DNA is TGTGCCAGCAGCTTAGATTTCGGACAGGGGGACTATGGCTACACCTTC. This sequence encodes CASSLDFGQGDYGYTF. The full variable domain, its missing parts supplied by reference TRBV7-9 and TRBJ1-2, is DTGVSQNPRHKITKRGQNVTFRCDPISEHNRLYWYRQTLGQGPEFLTYFQNEAQLEKSRLLSDRFSAERPKGSFSTLEIQRTEQGDSAMYLCASSLDFGQGDYGYTFGSGTRLTVV.

In this sample, this clonotype turned up many times. V gene TRBV7-2 combines with J gene TRBJ1-2; D remains ambiguous. Deletions cut 6 bases from V and 7 bases from J, with 24 bases between. This CDR3 is built from 16 residues. Germline V gene sequence: CDR1 SGHTA, CDR2 FQGNSA. The CDR3 is CASSPEDRAIIGGYTF. In DNA form, the CDR3 reads TGTGCCAGCAGTCCCGAGGATAGGGCTATAATAGGTGGCTACACCTTC.

The chain couples TRBV20-1 to TRBJ1-3; D gene unclear. V gave up 4 bases and J gave up 0 bases, with 7 bases separating them. The V gene's germline CDR1 is DFQATT and CDR2 SNEGSKA (reference sequence). This CDR3 region has 13 residues. The CDR3 reads CSATPDSGNTIYF. DNA of the CDR3: TGCAGTGCTACCCCGGACTCTGGAAACACCATATATTTT.

In its sample, this clonotype was seen many times. CDR3 region: CASSPSGTVNEKLFF. In DNA form, the CDR3 reads TGCGCCAGCAGCCCCTCCGGGACGGTCAATGAAAAACTGTTTTTT. The V gene is TRBV5-1, the J gene TRBJ1-4; perhaps TRBD1 as D (5 bases). The germline V gene has CDR1 SGHRS and CDR2 YFSETQ. The length of the CDR3 is 15 residues. V dropped 4 bases and J dropped 5 bases, with 15 bases sitting between them.

This chain connects TRBV5-1 to TRBJ2-7; 8 positions agree with TRBD1. The CDR3 has 16 amino acids. With 0 bases clipped from V and 0 bases from J, the junction kept 5 bases outside the gene matches. Germline CDR1 is SGHRS and CDR2 is YFSETQ. DNA of the CDR3: TGCGCCAGCAGCTTGGAGGGGACAGGCTTCTCCTACGAGCAGTACTTC. Protein: CASSLEGTGFSYEQYF.

This clonotype showed up just a few times. The V gene is TRBV6-9, the J gene TRBJ1-2; D perhaps matches TRBD1 (5 bases). Germline assignment: CDR1 MNHGY and CDR2 SVAAGI. V lost 0 bases to trimming and J lost 7 bases, with 15 bases between them. This CDR3 region has 15 residues. DNA of the CDR3: TGTGCCAGCAGTTATTCGAAAAGGGGAGCCCCTGGCTACACCTTC. Protein: CASSYSKRGAPGYTF.

The V and J genes are TRBV7-9 and TRBJ1-1; the D gene is possibly TRBD1 (6 bases). V was clipped by 5 bases and J by 5 bases, with 15 bases between them. CDR1 is SEHNR and CDR2 is FQNEAQ in the germline V gene (reference sequence). This CDR3 contains 14 residues. The CDR3 here is CASSPEPRGTEAFF. CDR3 DNA: TGTGCCAGCAGCCCCGAACCCAGGGGAACTGAAGCTTTCTTT.

V gene TRBV28 combines with J gene TRBJ1-2; TRBD1 matches 8 bases. Germline CDR1 reads MDHEN; CDR2 reads SYDVKM. V shed 2 bases and J 1 base; nucleotides not matched to a gene: 3. The CDR3 runs to 15 residues. CDR3 residues: CASSLPGQGNYGYTF. As DNA, the CDR3 is TGTGCCAGCAGTTTACCCGGACAGGGTAACTATGGCTACACCTTC.

The chain couples TRBV20-1 to TRBJ2-7; weak D call: TRBD1 (7 bases). This CDR3 region has 13 residues. V lost 6 bases and J lost 4, with 16 bases in between. The germline V gene encodes CDR1 DFQATT and CDR2 SNEGSKA (reference sequence). CDR3 region: CSAPQGRGYEQYF. DNA for the CDR3: TGCAGTGCGCCACAGGGGCGGGGTTACGAGCAGTACTTC.

The gene calls are TRBV6-4 and TRBJ1-2; TRBD1 is a possible D gene (5 bases). Germline CDR1 MRHNA, CDR2 SNTAGT. V shed 2 bases and J shed 8 bases, with 15 bases lying between them. The CDR3 sequence is 14 residues long. The CDR3 is CASSDTTGMGGYTF. The DNA of the CDR3 is TGTGCCAGCAGTGACACCACAGGAATGGGCGGCTACACCTTC.

This clonotype came up a few times. The chain employs TRBV29-1 and TRBJ2-2; D is uncertain. With 3 bases removed from V and 1 base from J, the gap between germline ends came to 6 bases. The CDR3 is made up of 13 amino acids. CDR1 SQVTM and CDR2 ANQGSEA come from the germline V gene. CDR3 in DNA: TGCAGCGTTGATCTGAAGAACACCGGGGAGCTGTTTTTT. Translation gives CSVDLKNTGELFF.